This T cell receptor beta chain stems from a study of blood T cell repertoires in COVID-19. Turning to the study itself: Sample material is recorded as cDNA or gDNA derived from T cells, B-cell-depleted T cells, or PBMCs.

The V end lost 6 bases, the J end lost 7 bases, and 25 bases lay between the germline ends. This CDR3 comprises 17 residues. CDR1 is MNHEY, CDR2 SMNVEV, per germline (reference sequence). TCRdb's table, derived via immunoSEQ multiplex PCR, lists solely in-frame clones and lacks some. This table holds under 150,000 clones, 70% to 90% found once. The chain uses TRBV27 and TRBJ2-1, with TRBD2 as a possible D gene (5 bases). The sequence was obtained from a woman aged 50 to 60 with acute or convalescent COVID-19. Material: peripheral blood. The CDR3 reads CASSPIRGLRTENEQFF. CDR3 coding DNA: TGTGCCAGCAGCCCCATTCGAGGGCTCCGCACGGAAAATGAGCAGTTCTTC.